One and the same sample provided the 32 T cell receptor beta chains below, sequenced in a study of shared clonotypes between healthy human individuals. Measured with immunoSEQ multiplex PCR; TCRdb has only the in-frame clones, and not every one. The profile shows some 2,500,000 clones, approximately 93% of them singletons. The sequencing sample was made of naive CD4+ T cells from PBMCs. Sample subset: CD45RA+ positively selected. The receptors were gathered from a man younger than 35 in good health. Some clones in this sample may be carry-over from other donors' samples.

The V call is TRBV2, the J call TRBJ2-7, with no clear D. The ends were cut back, 3 bases at V and 2 bases at J, with 5 bases in the middle. CDR1 and CDR2 from the germline V gene are SNHLY and FYNNEI. The CDR3 covers 12 residues. The CDR3 nucleotides are TGTGCCAGCAGTGATCATCCCTACGAGCAGTACTTC. This encodes CASSDHPYEQYF.

With regard to this clone: Other DNA sequences within the sample encode an identical CDR3. The J gene is TRBJ1-3, the V gene TRBV7-6, with TRBD1 matching over 8 bases. Trimming cost V 5 bases and J 2 bases; bases outside gene matches: 2. The length of the CDR3 is 14 residues. CDR1 is SGHVS, CDR2 FNYEAQ, per germline. The CDR3 protein is CASSLQGAGNTIYF. The CDR3 DNA is TGTGCCAGCAGCCTACAGGGGGCTGGAAACACCATATATTTT. Full variable domain (rest looked up from reference TRBV7-6 and TRBJ1-3): GAGVSQSPRYKVTKRGQDVALRCDPISGHVSLYWYRQALGQGPEFLTYFNYEAQQDKSGLPNDRFSAERPEGSISTLTIQRTEQRDSAMYRCASSLQGAGNTIYFGEGSWLTVV.

The rearrangement joins TRBV2 to TRBJ2-5; 10 positions agree with TRBD2. V dropped 9 bases and J dropped 4; count of bases not matched to a gene: 11. Germline V gene sequence: CDR1 SNHLY, CDR2 FYNNEI. This CDR3 has 15 residues. CDR3 amino acids: CASGGLAGEGETQYF. The CDR3 bases are TGTGCCAGTGGTGGCCTAGCGGGAGAGGGAGAGACCCAGTACTTC.

With respect to this clone: The junction departs from germline at one end; a sequencing error may be responsible. V gene TRBV7-2 combines with J gene TRBJ1-3; 7 bases align to TRBD1. Germline V CDR1 and CDR2: SGHTA, FQGNSA. This CDR3 spans 17 amino acids. The CDR3 spells CASSQDEGARAGNTIYF. DNA of the CDR3: TGCGCCAGCAGCCAAGATGAGGGGGCCCGAGCCGGAAACACCATATATTTT.

The chain couples TRBV2 to TRBJ1-4; 8 bases match TRBD1. The CDR3 runs 14 residues. After removal of 7 bases from V and 3 bases from J, the junction contained 4 bases not matched to a gene. Germline-derived CDR1 and CDR2 are SNHLY and FYNNEI. The DNA of the CDR3 is TGTGCCAGCATCCGGACAGGGTCTAATGAAAAACTGTTTTTT. It yields the protein CASIRTGSNEKLFF.

V is TRBV11-2 and J is TRBJ2-1; D remains unclear. There are 16 residues in the CDR3. The germline V and J ends were trimmed by 0 bases and 1 base, with 10 bases remaining between them. Looked up from germline, CDR1 is SGHAT and CDR2 is FQNNGV. The CDR3 nucleotides are TGTGCCAGCAGCTTAGACGGCAGTCCTTCCTACAATGAGCAGTTCTTC. This sequence encodes CASSLDGSPSYNEQFF.

The J gene is TRBJ1-1, the V gene TRBV6-4, with 10 nucleotides matching TRBD1. Trimming removed 5 bases from V and 5 bases from J; junction bases left unmatched: 11. The CDR3 sequence is 16 residues long. Germline CDR1 reads MRHNA; CDR2 reads SNTAGT. The CDR3 DNA reads TGTGCCAGCAGTCCCGGGACAGGGGTAGCGGGAACTGAAGCTTTCTTT. Translated: CASSPGTGVAGTEAFF.

The chain joins TRBV28 to TRBJ1-1; perhaps TRBD1 as D (5 bases). Trimming stripped 2 bases from V and 1 base from J, with 8 bases between. The CDR3 has 14 residues. Germline loops: CDR1 MDHEN, CDR2 SYDVKM. CDR3 protein: CASSLVGQNTEAFF. The CDR3 region has the DNA TGTGCCAGCAGTTTAGTTGGACAGAACACTGAAGCTTTCTTT.

The chain employs TRBV29-1 and TRBJ1-1, with D maybe TRBD1 (6 bases). Germline lookup yields CDR1 SQVTM and CDR2 ANQGSEA. The CDR3 contains 15 residues. V was pared by 3 bases and J by 1 base, with 15 bases between. CDR3 nucleotide sequence: TGCAGCGTTGACAGGGGTCGGGGGGGGAACACTGAAGCTTTCTTT. The encoded protein is CSVDRGRGGNTEAFF.

V usage is TRBV5-4 and J usage is TRBJ2-1; 10 bases are shared with TRBD2. The CDR3 contains 17 residues. J was trimmed by 7 bases and V by 0 bases; bases with no gene match: 10. Germline CDR1 SGHNT, CDR2 YYREEE (reference sequence). The CDR3 sequence: CASSLAVSSGSRNEQFF. The CDR3 DNA sequence: TGTGCCAGCAGCTTGGCCGTGTCTAGCGGGAGTCGGAATGAGCAGTTCTTC.

The rearrangement uses TRBV27 and TRBJ2-2, with D tentatively TRBD2 (6 bases). CDR3 length: 16 amino acids. The V end lost 1 base, the J end lost 2 bases, and 11 bases lay between the germline ends. Germline loops: CDR1 MNHEY, CDR2 SMNVEV (reference sequence). The chain's CDR3 is CASSLFSGANTGELFF. CDR3 coding DNA: TGTGCCAGCAGTTTATTTAGCGGAGCTAACACCGGGGAGCTGTTTTTT.

This clone was seen a handful of times. The chain couples TRBV2 to TRBJ1-4, with D unresolved. This CDR3 is built from 14 residues. Trimming pared 5 bases from V and 5 bases from J, leaving 12 bases between. Germline V gene lookup returns CDR1 SNHLY and CDR2 FYNNEI. CDR3 loop: CASSRWGTNEKLFF. The CDR3 region has the DNA TGTGCCAGCAGTCGGTGGGGTACCAATGAAAAACTGTTTTTT.

As to this clone: Other DNA sequences in the sample encode the same CDR3. The J gene is TRBJ2-1, the V gene TRBV5-4; D possibly corresponds to TRBD2 (6 bases). The V and J ends lost 4 bases and 2 bases respectively, with 13 bases between them. Germline assignment: CDR1 SGHNT and CDR2 YYREEE (reference sequence). This CDR3 is built from 15 residues. The CDR3: CASSLGGLTYNEQFF. DNA for the CDR3: TGTGCCAGCAGCCTAGGAGGGTTAACCTACAATGAGCAGTTCTTC.

This chain uses TRBV30 with TRBJ2-7; 7 bases agree with TRBD1. With V trimmed by 8 bases and J by 1 base, 5 bases remained unmatched. CDR1 and CDR2 from the germline V gene are GTSNPN and SVGIG (reference sequence). The CDR3 is 12 amino acids. The CDR3 sequence is CAGSTGSYEQYF. The CDR3, as DNA: TGTGCCGGTTCGACAGGGTCCTACGAGCAGTACTTC.

The chain carries TRBV13 and TRBJ2-1; 13 bases are a match to TRBD2. V gave up 5 bases and J gave up 9 bases; unmatched junction bases: 16. The germline CDR1 and CDR2 sequences are PRHDT and FYEKMQ (reference sequence). The CDR3 spans 18 residues. As DNA, the CDR3 is TGTGCCAGCAGCCTTAGGACAGAGACGGGACTAGCGGGGCCTGAGCAGTTCTTC. Residues: CASSLRTETGLAGPEQFF.

This sequence joins TRBV7-3 and TRBJ1-2; 7 nucleotides align to TRBD1. V trimming: 5 bases; J trimming: 3 bases; junction bases outside the gene matches: 18. The CDR3 has 18 residues. Germline CDR1 SGHTA, CDR2 FQGTGA. CDR3 residues: CASSHYNPRQGDHYGYTF. The CDR3, as DNA: TGTGCCAGCAGCCATTACAACCCCCGACAGGGCGATCACTATGGCTACACCTTC.

J is TRBJ2-2 and V is TRBV19, with 7 bases lining up with TRBD2. The germline gives CDR1 LNHDA, CDR2 SQIVND (reference sequence). This CDR3 is 16 amino acids long. The V segment lost 4 bases and the J segment 5 bases; nucleotides outside the gene matches: 10. The CDR3 DNA reads TGTGCCAGTAGTACCAACCCAGGGAGGGGAACCGGGGAGCTGTTTTTT. Residues: CASSTNPGRGTGELFF. The full variable domain, completed using reference TRBV19 and TRBJ2-2, is DGGITQSPKYLFRKEGQNVTLSCEQNLNHDAMYWYRQDPGQGLRLIYYSQIVNDFQKGDIAEGYSVSREKKESFPLTVTSAQKNPTAFYLCASSTNPGRGTGELFFGEGSRLTVL.

The J gene is TRBJ1-5, the V gene TRBV4-1; 7 bases map to TRBD1. V shed 0 bases and J 2 bases; nucleotides not matched to a gene: 7. From germline, CDR1 is MGHRA and CDR2 YSYEKL. The CDR3 is made up of 17 amino acids. Here the CDR3 DNA reads TGCGCCAGCAGCCAAGATCGGAGACAGGGAGGCAATCAGCCCCAGCATTTT. Translation: CASSQDRRQGGNQPQHF.

V and J are TRBV9 and TRBJ2-5; 11 bases line up with TRBD2. The CDR3 spans 16 residues. The germline CDR1 and CDR2 sequences are SGDLS and YYNGEE. The junction had 6 bases not matched to a gene; V was cut back by 4 bases and J by 1 base. The CDR3 is CASSPPGLAAQETQYF. The CDR3, as DNA: TGTGCCAGCAGCCCCCCGGGACTAGCGGCCCAAGAGACCCAGTACTTC.

The rearrangement joins TRBV28 to TRBJ1-4, with 7 nucleotides matching TRBD1. Unmatched junction bases numbered 6, after V lost 2 bases and J lost 3 bases. Germline CDR1 reads MDHEN; CDR2 reads SYDVKM. This CDR3 comprises 16 residues. CDR3 amino acids: CASSLLRQGSNEKLFF. Written as DNA, the CDR3 is TGTGCCAGCAGTTTACTACGACAGGGTTCTAATGAAAAACTGTTTTTT.

V gene TRBV5-1 combines with J gene TRBJ2-6, with unresolved D. The CDR3 runs 16 residues. Trimming pared 4 bases from V and 1 base from J, leaving 12 bases between. Germline V gives CDR1 SGHRS, CDR2 YFSETQ. CDR3 nucleotides: TGCGCCAGCAGCCCACCCACATGGTCTGGGGCCAACGTCCTGACTTTC. Residues: CASSPPTWSGANVLTF.

The chain recombines TRBV28 with TRBJ2-4, with 8 bases fitting TRBD1. This CDR3 is built from 13 residues. In germline, CDR1 is MDHEN, CDR2 SYDVKM. V was pared by 5 bases and J by 6 bases, with 3 bases of the junction left unmatched. CDR3 residues: CASSPGGPNIQYF. The CDR3 DNA is TGTGCCAGCAGTCCAGGGGGCCCAAACATTCAGTACTTC.

The V and J genes are TRBV6-5 and TRBJ2-2; tentatively, D is TRBD1 (5 bases). From germline, CDR1 is MNHEY and CDR2 SVGAGI. The CDR3 totals 14 residues. Trimming removed 6 bases from V and 5 bases from J, with 13 bases in between. CDR3 sequence reads: CASRVPGLTGELFF. Here the CDR3 DNA reads TGTGCCAGCAGAGTACCAGGGTTAACCGGGGAGCTGTTTTTT.

The V call is TRBV25-1, the J call TRBJ1-1, with D possibly being TRBD1 (5 bases). Germline CDR1 and CDR2: MGHDK and SYGVNS. The CDR3 runs 13 residues. The ends were cut back, 6 bases at V and 7 bases at J, with 15 bases in the middle. Written as DNA, the CDR3 is TGTGCCAGCAGGGGAACCGGGACGGTTGAAGCTTTCTTT. This gives the protein CASRGTGTVEAFF.

This chain uses TRBV27 with TRBJ1-1; D not certain. Germline loops: CDR1 MNHEY, CDR2 SMNVEV (reference sequence). The CDR3 loop spans 16 amino acids. V lost 5 bases and J lost 5, with 21 bases in between. CDR3 loop: CASSLRTGIRDTEAFF. CDR3 sequence (DNA): TGTGCCAGCAGTCTCCGGACCGGGATTCGGGATACTGAAGCTTTCTTT.

The chain joins TRBV27 to TRBJ2-6; D ambiguous. This CDR3 has 17 residues. Germline lookup yields CDR1 MNHEY and CDR2 SMNVEV (reference sequence). V was clipped by 2 bases and J by 0 bases, with 11 bases between them. The CDR3, as DNA: TGTGCCAGCAGTTTAAGGGCCAGGAGCTCTGGGGCCAACGTCCTGACTTTC. Residues: CASSLRARSSGANVLTF.

J is TRBJ1-6 and V is TRBV2, with 7 bases matching TRBD1. The CDR3 has 16 residues. CDR1 and CDR2 (germline): SNHLY, FYNNEI. V shed 6 bases and J 5 bases; nucleotides not matched to a gene: 10. CDR3 coding DNA: TGTGCCAGCAGGGAACAGGGGTTTTTCGATAATTCACCCCTCCACTTT. It codes for CASREQGFFDNSPLHF.

The J gene is TRBJ2-2, the V gene TRBV28; D gene uncertain. This CDR3 has 14 amino acids. In germline, CDR1 is MDHEN, CDR2 SYDVKM. Trimming shortened V by 5 bases and J by 0 bases, and 7 bases separated the two germline ends. As DNA, the CDR3 is TGTGCCAGCAGTGCTGGGGCGAACACCGGGGAGCTGTTTTTT. Translating it yields CASSAGANTGELFF.

This chain uses TRBV5-1 with TRBJ2-3; possible D gene TRBD2, 5 bases. This CDR3 is 15 amino acids long. Trimming took 2 bases from V and 4 from J, leaving 14 bases between them. The germline gives CDR1 SGHRS, CDR2 YFSETQ. The CDR3 nucleotides are TGCGCCAGCAGCTTAGGGTGGGAGACCCCAGATACGCAGTATTTT. Its protein is CASSLGWETPDTQYF.

A remark on this clone: Within the sample, other DNA sequences also encode this same CDR3. The chain recombines TRBV6-1 with TRBJ2-7, with D perhaps given as TRBD1 or TRBD2 (5 bases each). The V gene's germline CDR1 is MNHNS and CDR2 SASEGT. With 3 bases removed from V and 2 bases from J, the gap between germline ends came to 8 bases. CDR3 size: 13 residues. The CDR3 loop is CASSERGPYEQYF. For the CDR3, the DNA is TGTGCCAGCAGTGAGAGGGGCCCCTACGAGCAGTACTTC.

The V gene is TRBV27, the J gene TRBJ2-2; D is uncertain. The germline V gene has CDR1 MNHEY and CDR2 SMNVEV (reference sequence). The CDR3 is 15 amino acids. Trimming removed 0 bases from V and 6 bases from J, with 11 bases in between. CDR3 nucleotides: TGTGCCAGCAGTTTATCGTCAGGCGTCCCCGGGGAGCTGTTTTTT. Amino acids: CASSLSSGVPGELFF.

This chain connects TRBV7-9 to TRBJ2-1, with TRBD2 as a possible D gene (5 bases). There are 14 residues in the CDR3. Germline V gene sequence: CDR1 SEHNR, CDR2 FQNEAQ (reference sequence). V lost 2 bases to trimming and J lost 5 bases, with 10 bases between them. The CDR3 nucleotides are TGTGCCAGCAGCTTAACGGGGTACCACAATGAGCAGTTCTTC. Amino acids: CASSLTGYHNEQFF. Variable domain in full (rest from reference TRBV7-9 and TRBJ2-1): DTGVSQNPRHKITKRGQNVTFRCDPISEHNRLYWYRQTLGQGPEFLTYFQNEAQLEKSRLLSDRFSAERPKGSFSTLEIQRTEQGDSAMYLCASSLTGYHNEQFFGPGTRLTVL.